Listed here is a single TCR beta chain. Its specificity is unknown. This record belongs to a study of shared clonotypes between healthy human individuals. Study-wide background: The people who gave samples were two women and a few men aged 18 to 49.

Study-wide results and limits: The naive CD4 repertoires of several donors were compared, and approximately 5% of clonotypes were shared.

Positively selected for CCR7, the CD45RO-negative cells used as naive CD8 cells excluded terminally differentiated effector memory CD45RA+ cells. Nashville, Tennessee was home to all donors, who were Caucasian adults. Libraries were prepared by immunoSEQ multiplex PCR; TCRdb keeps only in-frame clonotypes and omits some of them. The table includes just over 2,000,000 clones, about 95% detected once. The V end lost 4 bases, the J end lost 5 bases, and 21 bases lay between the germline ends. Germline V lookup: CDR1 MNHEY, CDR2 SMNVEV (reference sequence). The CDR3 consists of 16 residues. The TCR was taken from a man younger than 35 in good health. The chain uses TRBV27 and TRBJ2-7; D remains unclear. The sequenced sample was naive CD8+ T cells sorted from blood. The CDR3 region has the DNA TGTGCCAGCAGTTCCAGAAAGTCGTCGGCCATGGACGAGCAGTACTTC. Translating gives CASSSRKSSAMDEQYF.